The clone carrying this T cell receptor (beta chain) showed up just once. The antigen is not known. The sample originates from a study of lymphopenia after photon versus proton radiotherapy. Sequencing used immunoSEQ multiplex PCR; TCRdb keeps in-frame clones, though not all of them. Among 25,000 or so clones listed, roughly 85% were seen once. V was clipped by 5 bases and J by 0 bases, with 12 bases between them. Looked up from germline, CDR1 is SGHAT and CDR2 is FQNNGV. The CDR3 has 15 amino acids. Study-wide points: Post-nadir TCR diversity decline inversely tracked overall survival among those who died. Post-nadir diversity loss with photons came from oligoclonal expansion, particularly CD8+ Temra cells. Photon-treated patients lost naive T cells and TCR diversity; proton-treated stayed stable. Only patients who died were analyzed for survival; proton advantage is unproven.

Sequenced here: peripheral blood, sampled from a patient treated with photon-based radiotherapy. The sequence was collected from a man in his thirties or forties with gastric cancer. The chain joins TRBV11-2 to TRBJ2-3, with D uncertain. The CDR3 DNA reads as TGTGCCAGCAGCATTACAACCGGGAGCACAGATACGCAGTATTTT. Its protein is CASSITTGSTDTQYF. The full variable domain, rest sourced from reference TRBV11-2 and TRBJ2-3, is EAGVAQSPRYKIIEKRQSVAFWCNPISGHATLYWYQQILGQGPKLLIQFQNNGVVDDSQLPKDRFSAERLKGVDSTLKIQPAKLEDSAVYLCASSITTGSTDTQYFGPGTRLTVL.